This T cell receptor beta chain appears in the sequencing data of a study of CD8 T cells in Susac syndrome. A quantity of roughly 0.5 to 1 ug RNA underwent reverse transcription using random hexamers. TCR beta CDR3 was amplified by immunoSEQ multiplex PCR. This amplification extended across 54 Vbeta and 13 Jbeta segments. TCRdb re-derived calls from the immunoSEQ multiplex PCR reads in MiXCR, one entry per CDR3 protein. Among fewer than 350,000 distinct CDR3 sequences, approximately 90% were seen once, and the ten largest hold 0.065%. General observations from the study: The study's TCR sequencing and HLA analysis covered a relatively small number of individuals, and the study acknowledged this.

Purification of the CD8+ and CD4+ T cells relied on negative isolation, and TEMRA cells underwent FACS enrichment. Remarks on this clonotype: Its antigen is currently unknown.

The CDR3 loop spans 13 amino acids. From germline, CDR1 is SGHRS and CDR2 YFSETQ. V was clipped by 0 bases and J by 6 bases, with 10 bases between them. The rearrangement links TRBV5-1 to TRBJ2-7; no clear D. The sequenced sample consisted of CD4+ T cells from PBMCs. The clonotype was recovered from a human donor with multiple sclerosis. The CDR3 DNA sequence: TGCGCCAGCAGCTTGGAAGGACCCGGCGAGCAGTACTTC. Its translation is CASSLEGPGEQYF.